Presented here are 10 T cell receptor beta chains from one specimen sequenced in a study of OX40 agonist ivuxolimab in advanced cancers. Profiled with immunoSEQ multiplex PCR; TCRdb holds only in-frame clones, not every one. The table includes fewer than 45,000 clones, 82% detected once. The specimen comprised CD4+ or CD8+ T cells sorted from blood, sampled in a trial of the OX40 agonist ivuxolimab. Source of these receptors: an adult with an advanced solid tumor such as melanoma, head and neck, liver or kidney cancer.

This chain links TRBV19 with TRBJ1-4; 9 bases map to TRBD1. This CDR3 region has 12 residues. The V gene's germline CDR1 is LNHDA and CDR2 SQIVND (reference sequence). V shed 9 bases and J 6 bases; nucleotides not matched to a gene: 2. The CDR3 loop is CASTGGDEKLFF. CDR3 nucleotides: TGTGCCAGCACAGGGGGCGATGAAAAACTGTTTTTT.

V is TRBV29-1 and J is TRBJ2-2; no definite D call. V was pared by 5 bases and J by 6 bases, with 13 bases between. The CDR3 loop spans 13 amino acids. Germline V gene lookup returns CDR1 SQVTM and CDR2 ANQGSEA. The CDR3 coding sequence is TGCAGCGTTTCGTTCGGGTTCGCCGGGGAGCTGTTTTTT. Its translation: CSVSFGFAGELFF.

The sample holds a few counts of this clone. The V gene is TRBV9, the J gene TRBJ2-1; perhaps TRBD1 as D (6 bases). The CDR3 covers 15 residues. Per the germline V gene, CDR1 is SGDLS and CDR2 is YYNGEE. V lost 0 bases, J lost 1 base, and 8 bases lay in between. The CDR3 DNA reads TGTGCCAGCAGCGTAGTACAGGGTTCCTACAATGAGCAGTTCTTC. Its protein product is CASSVVQGSYNEQFF.

This chain connects TRBV4-2 to TRBJ1-1; the D gene is possibly TRBD1 (5 bases). Per germline, CDR1 LGHNA and CDR2 YNFKEQ. This CDR3 is 13 amino acids long. Trimming cost V 3 bases and J 1 base, with 6 bases left between them. For the CDR3, the DNA is TGTGCCAGCAGCCACGGGGGGAACACTGAAGCTTTCTTT. It translates to CASSHGGNTEAFF.

V is TRBV28 and J is TRBJ2-1; 8 bases fit TRBD2. The CDR3 length is 16 residues. Germline CDR1 is MDHEN and CDR2 is SYDVKM. After removal of 3 bases from V and 4 bases from J, the junction contained 8 bases not matched to a gene. The CDR3 nucleotides read TGTGCCAGCAGTTTTCCGGGAGGGCCCGGGTACAATGAGCAGTTCTTC. This encodes CASSFPGGPGYNEQFF.

Note on this clone: This same CDR3 is encoded by further DNA sequences in the sample. This chain links TRBV28 with TRBJ2-3; 7 bases line up with TRBD2. CDR3 length: 13 residues. The germline gives CDR1 MDHEN, CDR2 SYDVKM. The V gene end was trimmed by 3 bases and the J gene end by 4 bases; junction bases not matched to a gene: 1. The CDR3 nucleotides are TGTGCCAGCAGTTTGGGGGGGGCAGATACGCAGTATTTT. Translating gives CASSLGGADTQYF.

This sequence joins TRBV19 and TRBJ1-5; D is possibly TRBD1 (6 bases). Trimming shortened V by 7 bases and J by 4 bases, and 14 bases separated the two germline ends. Germline V gene lookup returns CDR1 LNHDA and CDR2 SQIVND (reference sequence). This CDR3 is 14 amino acids long. The CDR3 here is CASKVGHPNQPQHF. The CDR3 nucleotides read TGTGCCAGTAAGGTGGGACACCCGAATCAGCCCCAGCATTTT.

The rearrangement joins TRBV11-2 to TRBJ2-5, with D uncertain. This CDR3 has 13 residues. Trimming left V 0 bases short and J 5 bases short, with 7 bases between. In germline, CDR1 is SGHAT, CDR2 FQNNGV. This CDR3 is CASSLDRWETQYF. CDR3 bases: TGTGCCAGCAGCTTAGATAGGTGGGAGACCCAGTACTTC.

The chain recombines TRBV5-1 with TRBJ2-5; TRBD2 is a possible D gene (5 bases). V lost 4 bases to trimming and J lost 2 bases, with 12 bases between them. CDR3 size: 14 residues. CDR1 is SGHRS, CDR2 YFSETQ, per germline. CDR3 protein: CASSPGTNQETQYF. CDR3 sequence (DNA): TGCGCCAGCAGCCCGGGAACGAATCAAGAGACCCAGTACTTC.

The table lists this clone with a count of one. J is TRBJ2-5 and V is TRBV4-1, with 10 bases aligning to TRBD1. V lost 1 base to trimming and J lost 1 base; unmatched junction nucleotides: 6. The length of the CDR3 is 17 residues. The germline V gene has CDR1 MGHRA and CDR2 YSYEKL. The CDR3 region is CASSQVMTGGPQETQYF. CDR3 sequence (DNA): TGCGCCAGCAGCCAAGTAATGACAGGGGGCCCCCAAGAGACCCAGTACTTC.